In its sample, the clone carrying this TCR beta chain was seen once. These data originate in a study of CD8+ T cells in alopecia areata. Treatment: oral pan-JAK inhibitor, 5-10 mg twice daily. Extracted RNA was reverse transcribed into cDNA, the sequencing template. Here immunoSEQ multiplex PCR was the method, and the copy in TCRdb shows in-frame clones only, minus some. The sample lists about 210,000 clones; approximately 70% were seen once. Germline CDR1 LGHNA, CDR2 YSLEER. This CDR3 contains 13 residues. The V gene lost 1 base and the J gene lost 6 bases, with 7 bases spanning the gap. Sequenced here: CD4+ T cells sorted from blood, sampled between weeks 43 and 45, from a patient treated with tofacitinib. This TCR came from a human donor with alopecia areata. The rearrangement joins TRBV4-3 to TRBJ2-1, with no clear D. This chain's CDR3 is CASSQVWGNEQFF. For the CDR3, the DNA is TGCGCCAGCAGCCAAGTTTGGGGCAATGAGCAGTTCTTC.